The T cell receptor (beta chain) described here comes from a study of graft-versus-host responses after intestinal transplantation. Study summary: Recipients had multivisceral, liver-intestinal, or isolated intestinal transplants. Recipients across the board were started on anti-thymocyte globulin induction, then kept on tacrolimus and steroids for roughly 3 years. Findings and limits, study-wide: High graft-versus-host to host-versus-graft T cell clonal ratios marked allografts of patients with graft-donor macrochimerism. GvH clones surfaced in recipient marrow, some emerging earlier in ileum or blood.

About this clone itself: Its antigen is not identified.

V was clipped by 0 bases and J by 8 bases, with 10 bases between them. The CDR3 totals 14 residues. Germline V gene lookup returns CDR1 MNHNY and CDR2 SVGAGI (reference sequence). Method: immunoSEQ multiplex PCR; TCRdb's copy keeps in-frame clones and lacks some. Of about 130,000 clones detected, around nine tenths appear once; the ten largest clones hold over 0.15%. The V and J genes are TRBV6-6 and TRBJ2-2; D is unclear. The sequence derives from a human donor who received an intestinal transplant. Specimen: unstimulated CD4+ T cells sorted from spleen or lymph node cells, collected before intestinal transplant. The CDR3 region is CASSYSKAWGELFF. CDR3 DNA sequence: TGTGCCAGCAGTTACTCGAAGGCGTGGGGGGAGCTGTTTTTT.